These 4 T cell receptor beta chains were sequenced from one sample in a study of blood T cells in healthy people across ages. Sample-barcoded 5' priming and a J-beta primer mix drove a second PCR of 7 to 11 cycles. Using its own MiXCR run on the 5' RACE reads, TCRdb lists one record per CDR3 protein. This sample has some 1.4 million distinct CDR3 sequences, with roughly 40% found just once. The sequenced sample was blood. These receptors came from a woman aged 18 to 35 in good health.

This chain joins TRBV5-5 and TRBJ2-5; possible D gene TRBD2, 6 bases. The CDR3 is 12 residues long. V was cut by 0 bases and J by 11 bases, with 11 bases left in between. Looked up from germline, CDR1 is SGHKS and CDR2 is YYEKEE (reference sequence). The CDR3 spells CASSLVTREQYF. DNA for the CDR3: TGTGCCAGCAGCTTGGTCACCCGGGAGCAGTACTTC.

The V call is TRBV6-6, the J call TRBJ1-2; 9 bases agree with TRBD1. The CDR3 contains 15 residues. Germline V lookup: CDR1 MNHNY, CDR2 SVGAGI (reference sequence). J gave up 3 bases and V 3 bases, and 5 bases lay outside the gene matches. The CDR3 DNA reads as TGTGCCAGCAGTTATGGTGACAGGGGGTACTATGGCTACACCTTC. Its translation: CASSYGDRGYYGYTF.

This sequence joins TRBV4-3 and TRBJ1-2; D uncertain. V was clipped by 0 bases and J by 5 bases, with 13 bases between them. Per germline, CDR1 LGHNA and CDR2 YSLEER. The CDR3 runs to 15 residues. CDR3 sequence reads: CASSQDGGPFYGYTF. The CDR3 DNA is TGCGCCAGCAGCCAAGATGGAGGACCCTTTTATGGCTACACCTTC.

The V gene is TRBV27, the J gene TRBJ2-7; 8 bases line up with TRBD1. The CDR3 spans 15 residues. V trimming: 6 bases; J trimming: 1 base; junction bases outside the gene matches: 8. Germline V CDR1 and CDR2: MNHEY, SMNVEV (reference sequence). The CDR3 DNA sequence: TGTGCCAGCAGCCTCAGGGGGCTTGAATCCTACGAGCAGTACTTC. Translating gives CASSLRGLESYEQYF.